The 4 T cell receptor beta chains reported below all come from one sample, sequenced in a study of blood T cell repertoires in COVID-19. Some clones are missing from TCRdb's copy, which holds only in-frame ones; the method was immunoSEQ multiplex PCR. The sample yields 350,000 to 450,000 clones, about 89% seen once. The source material was peripheral blood. Receptors were obtained from a man aged 40-50 years with acute or convalescent COVID-19.

The chain employs TRBV2 and TRBJ1-5, with 8 bases that match TRBD1. V lost 6 bases, J lost 1 base, and 11 bases stayed unmatched. CDR3 length: 17 residues. Per germline, CDR1 SNHLY and CDR2 FYNNEI. CDR3: CASSTGQGVISNQPQHF. CDR3 DNA sequence: TGTGCCAGCAGCACTGGACAGGGCGTTATAAGCAATCAGCCCCAGCATTTT.

This clone came up once. The chain uses TRBV28 and TRBJ2-7; 9 bases map to TRBD1. Per the germline V gene, CDR1 is MDHEN and CDR2 is SYDVKM. CDR3 length: 14 amino acids. Trimming removed 5 bases from V and 3 bases from J; junction bases left unmatched: 5. CDR3 sequence reads: CASSPPDRGYEQYF. Here the CDR3 DNA reads TGTGCCAGCAGTCCCCCGGACAGGGGCTACGAGCAGTACTTC.

J is TRBJ1-5 and V is TRBV5-6, with D perhaps TRBD1 (5 bases). V was trimmed by 2 bases and J by 9 bases, leaving 21 bases between them. CDR1 and CDR2 from the germline V gene are SGHDT and YYEEEE. The CDR3 has 16 amino acids. DNA of the CDR3: TGTGCCAGCAGCTTCGGAGGGGCCACCGCCATGGCGCCCCAGCATTTT. Translation gives CASSFGGATAMAPQHF.

The chain employs TRBV2 and TRBJ2-1; D is undetermined. Germline loops: CDR1 SNHLY, CDR2 FYNNEI. The CDR3 totals 14 residues. Trimming took 0 bases from V and 7 from J, leaving 10 bases between them. This chain's CDR3 is CASSEARQVNEQFF. The DNA for the CDR3 is TGTGCCAGCAGTGAAGCTAGGCAGGTTAATGAGCAGTTCTTC.